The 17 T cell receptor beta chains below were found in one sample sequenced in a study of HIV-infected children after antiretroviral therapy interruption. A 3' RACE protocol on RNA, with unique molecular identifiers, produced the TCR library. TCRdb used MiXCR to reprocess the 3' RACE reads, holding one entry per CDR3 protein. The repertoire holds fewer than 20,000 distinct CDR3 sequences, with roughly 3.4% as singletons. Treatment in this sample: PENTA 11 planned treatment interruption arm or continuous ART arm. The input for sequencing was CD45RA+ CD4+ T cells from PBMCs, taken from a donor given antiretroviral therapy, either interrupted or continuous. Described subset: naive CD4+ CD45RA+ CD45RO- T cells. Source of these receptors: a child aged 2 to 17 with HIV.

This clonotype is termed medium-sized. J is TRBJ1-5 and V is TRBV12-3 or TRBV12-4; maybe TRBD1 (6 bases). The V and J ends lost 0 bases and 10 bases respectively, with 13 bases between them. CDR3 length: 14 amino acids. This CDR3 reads CASSLAGTPAPQHF. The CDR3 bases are TGTGCCAGCAGTTTAGCCGGGACACCGGCCCCCCAGCATTTT.

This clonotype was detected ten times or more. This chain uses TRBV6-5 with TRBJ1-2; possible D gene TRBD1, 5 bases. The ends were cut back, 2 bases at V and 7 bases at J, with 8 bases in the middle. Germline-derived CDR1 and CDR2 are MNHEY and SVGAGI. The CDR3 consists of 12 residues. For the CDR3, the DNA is TGTGCCAGCAGTTACAGGGGTGGTGGCTACACCTTC. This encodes CASSYRGGGYTF.

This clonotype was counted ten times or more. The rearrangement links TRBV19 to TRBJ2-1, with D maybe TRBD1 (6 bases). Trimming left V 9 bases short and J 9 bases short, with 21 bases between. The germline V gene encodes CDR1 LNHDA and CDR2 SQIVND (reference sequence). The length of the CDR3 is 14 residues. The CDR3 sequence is CASSPGQNYAEQFF. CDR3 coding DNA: TGTGCCAGCAGCCCTGGACAGAACTATGCTGAGCAGTTCTTC.

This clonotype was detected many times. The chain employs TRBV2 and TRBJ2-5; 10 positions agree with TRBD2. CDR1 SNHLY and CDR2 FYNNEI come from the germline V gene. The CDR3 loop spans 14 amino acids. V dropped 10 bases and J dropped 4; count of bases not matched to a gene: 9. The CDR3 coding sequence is TGTGCCACTAGTAGCGGGGGGACACTAGAGACCCAGTACTTC. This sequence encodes CATSSGGTLETQYF. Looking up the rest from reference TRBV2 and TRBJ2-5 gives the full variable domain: EPEVTQTPSHQVTQMGQEVILRCVPISNHLYFYWYRQILGQKVEFLVSFYNNEISEKSEIFDDQFSVERPDGSNFTLKIRSTKLEDSAMYFCATSSGGTLETQYFGPGTRLLVL.

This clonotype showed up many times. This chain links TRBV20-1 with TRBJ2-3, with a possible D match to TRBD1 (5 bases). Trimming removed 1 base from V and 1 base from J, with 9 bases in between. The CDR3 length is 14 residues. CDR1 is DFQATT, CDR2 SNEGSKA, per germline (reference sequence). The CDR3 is CSARGGGGTDTQYF. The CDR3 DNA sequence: TGCAGTGCTAGAGGGGGCGGCGGCACAGATACGCAGTATTTT.

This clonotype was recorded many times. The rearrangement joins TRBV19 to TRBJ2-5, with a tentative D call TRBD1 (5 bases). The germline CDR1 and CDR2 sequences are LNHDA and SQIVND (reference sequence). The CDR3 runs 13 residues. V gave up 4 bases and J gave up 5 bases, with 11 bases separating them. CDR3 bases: TGTGCCAGTAGTAGGAAAGGGGCCGAGACCCAGTACTTC. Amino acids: CASSRKGAETQYF.

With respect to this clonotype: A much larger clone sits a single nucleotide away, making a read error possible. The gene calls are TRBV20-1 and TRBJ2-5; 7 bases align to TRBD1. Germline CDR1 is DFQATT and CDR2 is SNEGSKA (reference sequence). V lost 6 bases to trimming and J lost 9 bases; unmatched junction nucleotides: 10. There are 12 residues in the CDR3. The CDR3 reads CSARQGSKAQYF. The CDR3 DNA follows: TGCAGTGCCAGACAGGGTTCGAAGGCCCAGTACTTC.

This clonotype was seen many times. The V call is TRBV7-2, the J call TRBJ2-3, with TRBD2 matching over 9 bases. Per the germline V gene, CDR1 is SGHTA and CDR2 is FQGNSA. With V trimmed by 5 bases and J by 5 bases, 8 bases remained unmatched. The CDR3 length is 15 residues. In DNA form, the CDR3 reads TGTGCCAGCAGCCCCCGCGGGGGGGCGGGAGATACGCAGTATTTT. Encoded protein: CASSPRGGAGDTQYF.

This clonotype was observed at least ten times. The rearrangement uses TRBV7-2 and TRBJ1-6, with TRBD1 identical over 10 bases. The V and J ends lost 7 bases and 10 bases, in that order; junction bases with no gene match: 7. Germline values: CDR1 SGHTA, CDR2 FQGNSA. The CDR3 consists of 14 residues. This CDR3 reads CASTYRDRGSPLHF. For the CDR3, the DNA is TGTGCCAGCACGTATAGGGACAGGGGATCACCCCTCCACTTT.

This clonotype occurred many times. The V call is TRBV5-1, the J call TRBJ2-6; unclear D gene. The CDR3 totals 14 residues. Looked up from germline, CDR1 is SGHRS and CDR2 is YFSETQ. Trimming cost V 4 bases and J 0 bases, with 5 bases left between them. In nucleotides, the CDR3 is TGCGCCAGCAGCGTAGGCTCTGGGGCCAACGTCCTGACTTTC. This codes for CASSVGSGANVLTF.

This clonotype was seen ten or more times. This chain's CDR3 is CASSLTASVSSYEQYF. The CDR3 bases are TGTGCCAGCAGCTTAACAGCCAGCGTGAGCTCCTACGAGCAGTACTTC. The chain joins TRBV7-3 to TRBJ2-7, with D unclear. The CDR3 extends over 16 amino acids. CDR1 is SGHTA, CDR2 FQGTGA, per germline. Between the trimmed V and J ends, which lost 0 bases and 0 bases, there was a span of 12 bases.

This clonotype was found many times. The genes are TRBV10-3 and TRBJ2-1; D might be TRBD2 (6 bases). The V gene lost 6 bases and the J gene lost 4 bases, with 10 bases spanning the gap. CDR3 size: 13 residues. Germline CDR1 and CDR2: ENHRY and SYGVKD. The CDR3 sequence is CAISWTTYNEQFF. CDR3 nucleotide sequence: TGTGCCATCAGCTGGACTACATACAATGAGCAGTTCTTC.

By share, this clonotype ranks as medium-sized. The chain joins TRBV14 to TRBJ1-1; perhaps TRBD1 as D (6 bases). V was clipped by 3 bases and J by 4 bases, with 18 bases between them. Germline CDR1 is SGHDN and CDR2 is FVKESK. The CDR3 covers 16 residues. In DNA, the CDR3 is TGTGCCAGCAGCCACCGTACCGGGACACTCGGCACTGAAGCTTTCTTT. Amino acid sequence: CASSHRTGTLGTEAFF.

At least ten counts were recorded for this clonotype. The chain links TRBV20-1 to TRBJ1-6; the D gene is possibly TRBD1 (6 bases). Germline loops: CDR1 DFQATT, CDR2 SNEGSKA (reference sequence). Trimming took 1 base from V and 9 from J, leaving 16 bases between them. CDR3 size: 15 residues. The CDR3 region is CSARGIGDIGSPLHF. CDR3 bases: TGCAGTGCTAGAGGTATAGGGGACATTGGTTCACCCCTCCACTTT.

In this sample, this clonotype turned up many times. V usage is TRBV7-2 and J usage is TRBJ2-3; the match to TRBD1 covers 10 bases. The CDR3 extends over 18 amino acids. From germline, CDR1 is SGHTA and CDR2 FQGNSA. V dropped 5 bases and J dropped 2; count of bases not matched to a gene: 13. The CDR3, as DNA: TGTGCCAGCAGCCATCCTCGAGCCGGGACAGGGGTCACAGATACGCAGTATTTT. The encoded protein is CASSHPRAGTGVTDTQYF.

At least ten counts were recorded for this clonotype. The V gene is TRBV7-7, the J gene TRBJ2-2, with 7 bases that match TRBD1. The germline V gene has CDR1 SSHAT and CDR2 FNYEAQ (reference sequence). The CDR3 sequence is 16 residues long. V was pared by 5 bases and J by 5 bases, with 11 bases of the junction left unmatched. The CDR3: CASSTKGALGTGELFF. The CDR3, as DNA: TGTGCCAGCAGCACAAAGGGGGCCCTAGGGACCGGGGAGCTGTTTTTT.

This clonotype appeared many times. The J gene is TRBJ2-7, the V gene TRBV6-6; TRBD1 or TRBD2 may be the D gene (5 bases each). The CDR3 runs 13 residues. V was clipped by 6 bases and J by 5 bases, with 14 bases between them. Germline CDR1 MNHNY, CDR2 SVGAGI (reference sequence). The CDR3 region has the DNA TGTGCCAGCAGACCCCGGGACCCCCACGAGCAGTACTTC. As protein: CASRPRDPHEQYF.